This T cell receptor (beta chain) was sequenced during a study of spatial heterogeneity in lung cancer. Germline assignment: CDR1 MDHEN and CDR2 SYDVKM. The V gene lost 3 bases and the J gene lost 4 bases, with 12 bases spanning the gap. This CDR3 contains 14 residues. As for time point: sample taken at primary tumor resection. Whole RNA, which was extracted from tumor, nontumor lung tissue or frozen PBMC, was sequenced without any cell sorting. Many counts were recorded for this clonotype. Its matching antigen is unknown. The library was built for alpha chains, so this beta chain is an off-target read and its size means little. Each CDR3 protein gets one entry after TCRdb re-called the 5' RACE reads with MiXCR. The sample includes around 15,000 distinct CDR3 sequences, approximately 6.8% of them seen just once. Study-wide results and limits: In tumors, expanded intratumoral alpha and beta TCR counts tracked mutation counts.

The material was lung tumor tissue, obtained at surgery. The chain recombines TRBV28 with TRBJ1-2; TRBD1 is a possible D gene (6 bases). The origin of this receptor is a female donor with early-stage non-small cell lung cancer. The CDR3 DNA reads TGTGCCAGCAGTTTCCCTCCGACAGGCTATGGCTACACCTTC. Amino acid sequence: CASSFPPTGYGYTF.